Given below is one T cell receptor beta chain in context. Its target is not known. As to time point: newly diagnosed GD, antithyroid drugs for less than 3 months. Following extraction of RNA from PBMCs, that RNA was used to make the TCR library. Staff drew around 10 milliliters of peripheral blood into EDTA tubes. The sample comes from a study of regulatory T cells in long-lasting Graves disease. Study-level points and caveats: Persistent Graves' patients possessed reduced TCR diversity relative to recently diagnosed ones.

CDR3 regions were amplified by Arm-PCR using iRepertoire HTBI primers to build TCR beta libraries. One entry per CDR3 protein results from TCRdb running MiXCR on the multiplex PCR reads. The sample has roughly 440,000 distinct CDR3 sequences; about a sixth are singletons. This CDR3 has 15 residues. Germline V CDR1 and CDR2: SGHRS, YFSETQ. Trimming removed 3 bases from V and 4 bases from J, with 17 bases in between. The data were also submitted as part of a second study, on T cells in Graves' hyperthyroidism and ophthalmopathy. This second study notes: The HTBI primer set served for first-round RT-PCR of the TCR CDR3. Ophthalmopathy prediction by the model preceded onset by a median roughly 6 months.

The chain recombines TRBV5-1 with TRBJ2-7, with D tentatively TRBD2 (6 bases). The receptor was isolated from a woman aged 18-30 years with Graves disease. Sample: peripheral blood mononuclear cells (PBMCs), taken at new diagnosis, from a patient treated with antithyroid drugs. CDR3 coding DNA: TGCGCCAGCAGCTCCTGGCGGGGAGTTGAGTACGAGCAGTACTTC. Translated, it gives CASSSWRGVEYEQYF.